This TCR beta chain was captured by sequencing in a study of response to subunit inactivated influenza vaccine. The study's findings and limits: With each seasonal influenza vaccination, the authors suggested, few new T cells are recruited.

In TCRdb, the RT-PCR reads were re-called with MiXCR into one record per CDR3 protein. Among 200,000 to 300,000 distinct CDR3 sequences, over 9% were seen once, and the ten largest hold about 8%. As regards this clonotype: As yet, its antigen is unknown.

The J segment lost 10 bases and the V segment lost 5 bases, leaving 8 bases of the junction unmatched. This CDR3 is 15 amino acids long. The sequencing here drew on non-naive T cells sorted from PBMCs, taken 14 to 15 days before vaccination. The gene calls are TRBV12-3 or TRBV12-4 and TRBJ1-6; 10 nucleotides agree with TRBD1. This TCR derives from a man in his forties or fifties who received an inactivated influenza vaccine. In nucleotides, the CDR3 is TGTGCCAGCAGTCCGAGAGGACAGGGGGGCTCACCCCTCCACTTT. The encoded protein is CASSPRGQGGSPLHF.